The 31 T cell receptor beta chains listed next were all sequenced from one sample in a study of cytomegalovirus exposure and HLA in healthy donors. The PCR was carried out with 60 Vbeta primers and 13 Jbeta primers. The assay was immunoSEQ multiplex PCR, and TCRdb's table has in-frame clones only and misses some. Its clone listing holds roughly 150,000 clones. Sequencing used PBMCs. The source is a woman in her 50s in good health and CMV-seronegative.

This chain uses TRBV10-3 with TRBJ2-3; TRBD2 matches at 13 bases. The CDR3 runs to 17 residues. V shed 10 bases, J shed 1 base, and the junction held 11 bases outside the gene matches. Germline V CDR1 and CDR2: ENHRY, SYGVKD. CDR3 sequence: CATLSWTSGSGTDTQYF. The CDR3 bases are TGTGCCACACTAAGCTGGACTAGCGGGAGCGGCACAGATACGCAGTATTTT.

The chain carries TRBV2 and TRBJ2-7; 8 bases are a match to TRBD1. There are 14 residues in the CDR3. Germline CDR1 SNHLY, CDR2 FYNNEI. The trim removed 6 bases at V and 1 base at J, leaving 5 bases unmatched. For the CDR3, the DNA is TGTGCCAGCAGAGTTCAGGGGGCTTCCTACGAGCAGTACTTC. Protein product: CASRVQGASYEQYF.

The V call is TRBV27, the J call TRBJ2-7, with D possibly being TRBD1 (6 bases). CDR1 is MNHEY, CDR2 SMNVEV, per germline (reference sequence). V lost 4 bases and J lost 1, with 11 bases in between. The CDR3 has 14 residues. The CDR3 sequence is CASSSWDTSYEQYF. The CDR3 DNA reads TGTGCCAGCAGTTCCTGGGACACGTCCTACGAGCAGTACTTC.

The chain recombines TRBV9 with TRBJ2-1, with a possible D match to TRBD1 (5 bases). The CDR3 is made up of 12 amino acids. V lost 4 bases, J lost 7 bases, and 9 bases lay in between. Germline V gene lookup returns CDR1 SGDLS and CDR2 YYNGEE. CDR3 sequence: CASSLPGNEQFF. Written as DNA, the CDR3 is TGTGCCAGCAGCCTCCCAGGGAATGAGCAGTTCTTC.

V gene TRBV4-1 combines with J gene TRBJ2-1; TRBD2 matches 11 bases. The CDR3 contains 16 residues. From germline, CDR1 is MGHRA and CDR2 YSYEKL. V lost 2 bases to trimming and J lost 4 bases; unmatched junction nucleotides: 4. The CDR3 DNA reads as TGCGCCAGCAGCCAAATAGCGGGGGGGCCGTACAATGAGCAGTTCTTC. It is translated as CASSQIAGGPYNEQFF.

V and J are TRBV19 and TRBJ2-7, with a weak D call TRBD1 (6 bases). Per germline, CDR1 LNHDA and CDR2 SQIVND (reference sequence). V dropped 1 base and J dropped 2 bases, with 9 bases sitting between them. The CDR3 is 14 amino acids. CDR3 amino acids: CASSIVAGAYEQYF. In DNA form, the CDR3 reads TGTGCCAGTAGTATAGTAGCAGGGGCCTACGAGCAGTACTTC.

This rearrangement joins TRBV7-7 to TRBJ2-3, with a possible D match to TRBD2 (5 bases). The CDR3 is made up of 14 amino acids. The V end was cut by 4 bases, the J end by 4 bases, with 12 bases between. In germline, CDR1 is SSHAT, CDR2 FNYEAQ (reference sequence). As DNA, the CDR3 is TGTGCCAGCAGCTCCGGGGTCCAGGCAGATACGCAGTATTTT. Translating gives CASSSGVQADTQYF.

J is TRBJ1-2 and V is TRBV7-9; TRBD1 might be the D (5 bases). V was clipped by 1 base and J by 7 bases, with 16 bases between them. The V gene's germline CDR1 is SEHNR and CDR2 FQNEAQ (reference sequence). This CDR3 comprises 15 residues. Here the CDR3 DNA reads TGTGCCAGCAGCTTAGTTCCACAGGTCGGTAGTGGCTACACCTTC. Its protein is CASSLVPQVGSGYTF.

As for this clone: At one boundary the junction diverges from the germline segment, which might be a read error. CDR3 bases: TGTGCTAGCAGCTTAGCAGGGGGTGATGAAAAACTGTTTTTT. Amino acids: CASSLAGGDEKLFF. The chain carries TRBV7-7 and TRBJ1-4; 7 bases agree with TRBD1. Germline V lookup: CDR1 SSHAT, CDR2 FNYEAQ (reference sequence). This CDR3 has 14 amino acids.

This rearrangement joins TRBV18 to TRBJ1-3, with D possibly matching TRBD1 (5 bases). The CDR3 loop spans 15 amino acids. The V gene's germline CDR1 is KGHSH and CDR2 LQKENI. V was clipped by 6 bases and J by 0 bases, with 12 bases between them. The CDR3 sequence: CASSQTATSGNTIYF. CDR3 in DNA: TGTGCCAGCTCCCAGACAGCCACCTCTGGAAACACCATATATTTT.

This chain links TRBV6-4 with TRBJ1-1; D is perhaps TRBD1 (6 bases). V shed 7 bases and J shed 4 bases, with 16 bases lying between them. This CDR3 has 14 amino acids. Looked up from germline, CDR1 is MRHNA and CDR2 is SNTAGT. DNA of the CDR3: TGTGCCAGCAAAGGGGGTTCTAGGTGCACTGAAGCTTTCTTT. It specifies CASKGGSRCTEAFF.

This CDR3 reads CASVLASSYNEQFF. The CDR3 bases are TGTGCCAGCGTACTAGCGTCTTCCTACAATGAGCAGTTCTTC. The rearrangement links TRBV2 to TRBJ2-1; the match to TRBD2 covers 7 bases. Looked up from germline, CDR1 is SNHLY and CDR2 is FYNNEI. This CDR3 region has 14 residues. The trim removed 8 bases at V and 1 base at J, leaving 5 bases unmatched.

The genes are TRBV6-1 and TRBJ2-3; D ambiguous. The CDR3 covers 11 residues. The V gene lost 10 bases and the J gene lost 1 base, with 6 bases spanning the gap. Germline V gives CDR1 MNHNS, CDR2 SASEGT. CDR3 in DNA: TGTGCCACCTCCCGCACAGATACGCAGTATTTT. This sequence encodes CATSRTDTQYF.

The chain carries TRBV29-1 and TRBJ1-1; 9 positions match TRBD1. Per germline, CDR1 SQVTM and CDR2 ANQGSEA. The CDR3 covers 13 residues. The CDR3 DNA sequence: TGCAGTGTTTTGGGACAGGGAAGAACTGAAGCTTTCTTT. Translation: CSVLGQGRTEAFF.

The CDR3 DNA sequence: TGTGCCTGGAGTGTCGGACAGTACAATGAGCAGTTCTTC. Translated: CAWSVGQYNEQFF. V usage is TRBV30 and J usage is TRBJ2-1, with a weak D call TRBD1 (6 bases). Germline-derived CDR1 and CDR2 are GTSNPN and SVGIG (reference sequence). CDR3 length equals 13 residues. Trimming cost V 0 bases and J 4 bases, with 7 bases left between them.

The genes are TRBV5-1 and TRBJ2-1, with 10 bases lining up with TRBD2. CDR3 length: 16 residues. The junction had 6 bases not matched to a gene; V was cut back by 0 bases and J by 6 bases. Germline V gene lookup returns CDR1 SGHRS and CDR2 YFSETQ. CDR3: CASSLAASGRVNEQFF. The CDR3 DNA reads as TGCGCCAGCAGCTTGGCGGCTAGCGGGAGAGTCAATGAGCAGTTCTTC.

V gene TRBV9 combines with J gene TRBJ2-1, with TRBD2 identical over 9 bases. From germline, CDR1 is SGDLS and CDR2 YYNGEE. V gave up 2 bases and J gave up 9 bases; unmatched junction bases: 6. CDR3 length: 14 residues. The CDR3 loop reads CASSVSGSIGEQFF. The DNA for the CDR3 is TGTGCCAGCAGCGTTAGCGGGAGCATCGGTGAGCAGTTCTTC.

This chain joins TRBV27 and TRBJ2-1, with a tentative D call TRBD2 (6 bases). The CDR3 extends over 13 amino acids. Germline V CDR1 and CDR2: MNHEY, SMNVEV (reference sequence). The V and J ends lost 0 bases and 12 bases respectively, with 12 bases between them. The CDR3 loop reads CASSLSRGGGQFF. CDR3 nucleotides: TGTGCCAGCAGTTTATCTAGGGGAGGTGGGCAGTTCTTC.

This sequence joins TRBV25-1 and TRBJ1-1, with TRBD1 matching 9 bases. The J segment lost 4 bases and the V segment lost 2 bases, leaving 8 bases of the junction unmatched. From germline, CDR1 is MGHDK and CDR2 SYGVNS. This CDR3 has 16 residues. DNA for the CDR3: TGTGCCAGCAGTGAAACAGGGGGCGCGAACCCCACTGAAGCTTTCTTT. Its protein is CASSETGGANPTEAFF. Together with reference TRBV25-1 and TRBJ1-1, the CDR3 gives the full variable domain: EADIYQTPRYLVIGTGKKITLECSQTMGHDKMYWYQQDPGMELHLIHYSYGVNSTEKGDLSSESTVSRIRTEHFPLTLESARPSHTSQYLCASSETGGANPTEAFFGQGTRLTVV.

The rearrangement links TRBV28 to TRBJ2-3; TRBD2 matches 11 bases. CDR1 is MDHEN, CDR2 SYDVKM, per germline. The CDR3 has 16 amino acids. The V and J ends lost 11 bases and 5 bases, in that order; junction bases with no gene match: 15. The chain's CDR3 is CAVTSGGGGWGDTQYF. For the CDR3, the DNA is TGTGCCGTAACTAGCGGGGGCGGAGGTTGGGGAGATACGCAGTATTTT.

The gene calls are TRBV30 and TRBJ2-2, with 8 bases lining up with TRBD2. This CDR3 contains 16 residues. CDR1 and CDR2 from the germline V gene are GTSNPN and SVGIG (reference sequence). The V gene end was trimmed by 3 bases and the J gene end by 0 bases; junction bases not matched to a gene: 6. CDR3 region: CAWRYGRAANTGELFF. CDR3 in DNA: TGTGCCTGGAGGTACGGGAGGGCCGCGAACACCGGGGAGCTGTTTTTT. Full variable domain (missing parts from reference TRBV30 and TRBJ2-2): SQTIHQWPATLVQPVGSPLSLECTVEGTSNPNLYWYRQAAGRGLQLLFYSVGIGQISSEVPQNLSASRPQDRQFILSSKKLLLSDSGFYLCAWRYGRAANTGELFFGEGSRLTVL.

Here the CDR3 DNA reads TGTGCCAGCAGCCCCGGGGGAGACTACAATGAGCAGTTCTTC. Its protein is CASSPGGDYNEQFF. The rearrangement uses TRBV4-2 and TRBJ2-1, with D perhaps matching TRBD2 (6 bases). CDR1 and CDR2 from the germline V gene are LGHNA and YNFKEQ. The CDR3 runs to 14 residues. The V and J ends lost 4 bases and 3 bases respectively, with 10 bases between them.

This chain joins TRBV10-3 and TRBJ1-5; no firm D call. The V end was cut by 7 bases, the J end by 0 bases, with 7 bases between. The CDR3 is 13 amino acids. The germline V gene encodes CDR1 ENHRY and CDR2 SYGVKD. DNA of the CDR3: TGTGCCATCAAGGAGGGTAGCAATCAGCCCCAGCATTTT. Amino acid sequence: CAIKEGSNQPQHF.

V usage is TRBV2 and J usage is TRBJ2-3; D gene uncertain. Germline V lookup: CDR1 SNHLY, CDR2 FYNNEI. The CDR3 has 12 residues. Trimming stripped 2 bases from V and 4 bases from J, with 4 bases between. CDR3 in DNA: TGTGCCAGCAGTGAAAGCCCAGATACGCAGTATTTT. It specifies CASSESPDTQYF.

The genes are TRBV28 and TRBJ1-2; D is possibly TRBD1 (5 bases). This CDR3 has 13 amino acids. Per germline, CDR1 MDHEN and CDR2 SYDVKM. V was cut by 3 bases and J by 5 bases, with 10 bases left in between. The CDR3 bases are TGTGCCAGCAGTTTCGGGGGGTGGTATGGCTACACCTTC. This encodes CASSFGGWYGYTF.

The chain uses TRBV4-3 and TRBJ2-3; the D gene is possibly TRBD1 (5 bases). This CDR3 comprises 16 residues. Looked up from germline, CDR1 is LGHNA and CDR2 is YSLEER. Trimming removed 0 bases from V and 2 bases from J, with 12 bases in between. CDR3 residues: CASSQEGAATTDTQYF. DNA for the CDR3: TGCGCCAGCAGCCAAGAAGGGGCAGCAACCACAGATACGCAGTATTTT.

The V and J genes are TRBV27 and TRBJ1-5; D call uncertain. V lost 3 bases, J lost 1 base, and 7 bases lay in between. This CDR3 has 14 residues. Germline CDR1 and CDR2: MNHEY and SMNVEV (reference sequence). The CDR3 bases are TGTGCCAGCAGTTTTAGAGGGAGCAATCAGCCCCAGCATTTT. As protein: CASSFRGSNQPQHF.

This chain joins TRBV28 and TRBJ1-2; 7 bases are shared with TRBD1. Germline assignment: CDR1 MDHEN and CDR2 SYDVKM. The V gene end was trimmed by 6 bases and the J gene end by 2 bases; junction bases not matched to a gene: 3. This CDR3 spans 13 amino acids. CDR3 sequence reads: CASRSGGNYGYTF. Here the CDR3 DNA reads TGTGCCAGCAGGTCAGGGGGGAACTATGGCTACACCTTC.

The genes are TRBV6-5 and TRBJ1-2; TRBD1 might be the D (5 bases). The CDR3 spans 15 residues. Germline V CDR1 and CDR2: MNHEY, SVGAGI. V was cut by 0 bases and J by 4 bases, with 12 bases left in between. The CDR3 region is CASSYSGGFGYGYTF. CDR3 DNA: TGTGCCAGCAGTTACTCGGGGGGATTTGGCTATGGCTACACCTTC.

This rearrangement joins TRBV10-3 to TRBJ1-1; no clear D gene. The V gene's germline CDR1 is ENHRY and CDR2 SYGVKD. The CDR3 totals 13 residues. The V end lost 4 bases, the J end lost 10 bases, and 16 bases lay between the germline ends. The CDR3, as DNA: TGTGCCATCAGTGGGCAGGAGGGTGGGAGAGCTTTCTTT. This codes for CAISGQEGGRAFF.

V is TRBV5-1 and J is TRBJ2-7, with a tentative D call TRBD1 (6 bases). Germline assignment: CDR1 SGHRS and CDR2 YFSETQ. The CDR3 totals 15 residues. Trimming took off 2 bases at V and 2 bases at J, with 14 bases between the two ends. Written as DNA, the CDR3 is TGCGCCAGCAGCTTAAGGGGGATTGGGGCCTACGAGCAGTACTTC. Encoded protein: CASSLRGIGAYEQYF.